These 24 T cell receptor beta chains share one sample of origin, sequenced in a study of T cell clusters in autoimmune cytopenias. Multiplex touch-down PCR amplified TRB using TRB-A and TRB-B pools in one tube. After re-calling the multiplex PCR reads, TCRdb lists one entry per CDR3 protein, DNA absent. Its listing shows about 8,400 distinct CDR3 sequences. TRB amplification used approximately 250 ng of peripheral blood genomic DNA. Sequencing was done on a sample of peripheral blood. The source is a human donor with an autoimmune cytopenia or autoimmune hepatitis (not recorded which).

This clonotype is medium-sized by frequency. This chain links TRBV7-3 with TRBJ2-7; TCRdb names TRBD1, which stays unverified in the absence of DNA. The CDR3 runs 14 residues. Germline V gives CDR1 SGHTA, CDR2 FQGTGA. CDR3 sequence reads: CASSLGGAGDEQYF.

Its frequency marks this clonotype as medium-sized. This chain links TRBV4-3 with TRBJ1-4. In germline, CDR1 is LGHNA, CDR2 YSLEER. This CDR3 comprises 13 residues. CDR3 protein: CASSQGFPSALFF.

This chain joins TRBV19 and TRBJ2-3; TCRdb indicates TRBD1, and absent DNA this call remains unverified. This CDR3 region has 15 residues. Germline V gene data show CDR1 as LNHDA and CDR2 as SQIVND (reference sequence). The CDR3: CASSIGDQTSDTQYF.

Here the CDR3 reads CASSPLDALNEQFF. This chain uses TRBV28 with TRBJ2-1; the D call of TRBD1 rests on TCRdb alone, since no DNA is present to check it. The CDR3 spans 14 residues. The germline V gene has CDR1 MDHEN and CDR2 SYDVKM. Using reference TRBV28 and TRBJ2-1 for the parts outside the CDR3, the full variable domain is DVKVTQSSRYLVKRTGEKVFLECVQDMDHENMFWYRQDPGLGLRLIYFSYDVKMKEKGDIPEGYSVSREKKERFSLILESASTNQTSMYLCASSPLDALNEQFFGPGTRLTVL.

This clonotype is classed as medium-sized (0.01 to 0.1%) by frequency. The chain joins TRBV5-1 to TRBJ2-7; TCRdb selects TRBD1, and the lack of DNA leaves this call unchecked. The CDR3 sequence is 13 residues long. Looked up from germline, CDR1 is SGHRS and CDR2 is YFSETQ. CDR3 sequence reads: CASSLGQANEQYF.

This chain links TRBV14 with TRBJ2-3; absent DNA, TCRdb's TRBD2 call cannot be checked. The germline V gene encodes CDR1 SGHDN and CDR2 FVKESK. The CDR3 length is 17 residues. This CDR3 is CASTLGTLIAFTDTQYF.

The CDR3 loop reads CASSFNSWDRSVTLYEQYF. The chain carries TRBV28 and TRBJ2-7; TCRdb designates TRBD1, a call that cannot be tested without DNA. The CDR3 extends over 19 amino acids. From germline, CDR1 is MDHEN and CDR2 SYDVKM.

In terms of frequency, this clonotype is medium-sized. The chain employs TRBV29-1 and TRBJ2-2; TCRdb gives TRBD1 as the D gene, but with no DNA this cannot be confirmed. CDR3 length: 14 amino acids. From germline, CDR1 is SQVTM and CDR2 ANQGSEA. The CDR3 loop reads CSVAGTGVTGELFF.

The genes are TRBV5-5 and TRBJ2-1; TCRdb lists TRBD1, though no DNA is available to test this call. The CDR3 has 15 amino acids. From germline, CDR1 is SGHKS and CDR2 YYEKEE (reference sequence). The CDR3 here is CASSLARGAYNEQFF.

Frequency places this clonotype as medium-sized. The CDR3 is CAGDRPSSGANVLTF. This chain uses TRBV30 with TRBJ2-6; TCRdb's assignment of TRBD1 cannot be checked, as there is no DNA. The CDR3 length is 15 residues. Per germline, CDR1 GTSNPN and CDR2 SVGIG (reference sequence).

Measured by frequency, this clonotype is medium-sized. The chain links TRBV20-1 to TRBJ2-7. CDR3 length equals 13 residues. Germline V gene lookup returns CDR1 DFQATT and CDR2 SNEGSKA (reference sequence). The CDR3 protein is CSERAPSSYEQYF.

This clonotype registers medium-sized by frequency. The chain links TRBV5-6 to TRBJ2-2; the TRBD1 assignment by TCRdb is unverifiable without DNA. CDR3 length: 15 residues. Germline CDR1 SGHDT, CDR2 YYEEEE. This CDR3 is CASRPGTYEFGELFF.

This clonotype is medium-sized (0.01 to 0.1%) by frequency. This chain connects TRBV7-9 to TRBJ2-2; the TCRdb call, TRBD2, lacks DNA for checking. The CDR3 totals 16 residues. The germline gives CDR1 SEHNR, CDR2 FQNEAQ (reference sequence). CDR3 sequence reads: CASSSSEAGYTGELFF.

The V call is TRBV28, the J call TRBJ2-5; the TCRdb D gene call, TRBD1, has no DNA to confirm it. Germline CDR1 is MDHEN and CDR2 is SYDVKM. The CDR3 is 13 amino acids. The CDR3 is CASSNTGRETQYF.

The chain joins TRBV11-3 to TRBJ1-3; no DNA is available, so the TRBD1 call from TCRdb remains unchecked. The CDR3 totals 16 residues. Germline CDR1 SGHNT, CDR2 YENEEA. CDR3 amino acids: CASSSDREISGNTIYF.

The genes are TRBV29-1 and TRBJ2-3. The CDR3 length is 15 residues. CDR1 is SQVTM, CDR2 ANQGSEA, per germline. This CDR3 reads CSVPVSFVGTDTQYF.

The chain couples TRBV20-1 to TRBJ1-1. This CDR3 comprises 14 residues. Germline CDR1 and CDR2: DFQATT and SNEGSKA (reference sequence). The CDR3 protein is CSARDPGRVHEAFF.

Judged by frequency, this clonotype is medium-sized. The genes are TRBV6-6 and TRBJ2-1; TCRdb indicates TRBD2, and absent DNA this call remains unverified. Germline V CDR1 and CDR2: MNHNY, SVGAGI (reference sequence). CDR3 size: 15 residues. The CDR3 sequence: CASSYGRGLSNEQFF.

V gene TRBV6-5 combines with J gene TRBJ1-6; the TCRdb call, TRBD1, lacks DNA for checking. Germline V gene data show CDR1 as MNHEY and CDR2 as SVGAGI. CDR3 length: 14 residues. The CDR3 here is CASSPRQGTSPLHF.

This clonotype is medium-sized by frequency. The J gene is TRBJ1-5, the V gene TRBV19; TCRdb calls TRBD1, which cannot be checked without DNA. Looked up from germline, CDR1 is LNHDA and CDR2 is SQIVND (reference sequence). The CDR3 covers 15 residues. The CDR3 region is CASSMGSTGGQPQHF. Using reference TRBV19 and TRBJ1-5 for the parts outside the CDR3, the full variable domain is DGGITQSPKYLFRKEGQNVTLSCEQNLNHDAMYWYRQDPGQGLRLIYYSQIVNDFQKGDIAEGYSVSREKKESFPLTVTSAQKNPTAFYLCASSMGSTGGQPQHFGDGTRLSIL.

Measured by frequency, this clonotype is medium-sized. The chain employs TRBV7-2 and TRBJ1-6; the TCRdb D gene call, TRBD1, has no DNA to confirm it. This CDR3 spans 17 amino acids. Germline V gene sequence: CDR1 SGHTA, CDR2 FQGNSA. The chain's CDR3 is CASSLGYGQGPNSPLHF.

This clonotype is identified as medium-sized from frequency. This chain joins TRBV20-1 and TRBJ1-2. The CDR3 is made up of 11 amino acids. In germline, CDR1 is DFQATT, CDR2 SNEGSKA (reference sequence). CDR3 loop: CSARVSGGYTF.

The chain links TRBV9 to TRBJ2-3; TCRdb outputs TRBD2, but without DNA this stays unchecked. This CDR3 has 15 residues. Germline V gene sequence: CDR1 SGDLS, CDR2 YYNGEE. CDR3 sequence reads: CASSVGGTSVDTQYF.

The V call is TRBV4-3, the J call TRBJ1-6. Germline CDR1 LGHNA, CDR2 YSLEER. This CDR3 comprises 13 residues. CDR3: CASSQHGNSPLHF.